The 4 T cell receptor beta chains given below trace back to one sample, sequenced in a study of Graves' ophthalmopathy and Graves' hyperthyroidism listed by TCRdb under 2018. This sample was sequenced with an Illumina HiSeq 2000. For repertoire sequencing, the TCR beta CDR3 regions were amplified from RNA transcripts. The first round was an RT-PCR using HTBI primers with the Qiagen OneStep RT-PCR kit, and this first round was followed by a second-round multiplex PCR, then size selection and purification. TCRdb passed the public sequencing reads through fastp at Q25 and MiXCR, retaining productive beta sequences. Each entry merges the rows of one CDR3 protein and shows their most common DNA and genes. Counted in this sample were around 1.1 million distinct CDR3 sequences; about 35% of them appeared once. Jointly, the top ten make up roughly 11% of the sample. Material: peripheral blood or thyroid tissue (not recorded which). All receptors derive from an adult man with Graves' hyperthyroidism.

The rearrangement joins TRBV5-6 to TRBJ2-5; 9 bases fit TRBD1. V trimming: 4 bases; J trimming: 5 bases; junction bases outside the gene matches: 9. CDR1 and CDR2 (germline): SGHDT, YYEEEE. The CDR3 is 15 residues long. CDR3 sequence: CASSPGTGYLETQYF. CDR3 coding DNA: TGTGCCAGCAGCCCCGGGACAGGGTATTTGGAGACCCAGTACTTC.

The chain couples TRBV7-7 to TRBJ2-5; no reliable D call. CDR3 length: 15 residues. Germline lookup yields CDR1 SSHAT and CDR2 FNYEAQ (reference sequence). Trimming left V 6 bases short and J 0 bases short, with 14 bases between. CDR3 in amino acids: CASSLHGPNQETQYF. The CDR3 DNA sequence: TGTGCCAGCAGTTTACACGGGCCGAACCAAGAGACCCAGTACTTC.

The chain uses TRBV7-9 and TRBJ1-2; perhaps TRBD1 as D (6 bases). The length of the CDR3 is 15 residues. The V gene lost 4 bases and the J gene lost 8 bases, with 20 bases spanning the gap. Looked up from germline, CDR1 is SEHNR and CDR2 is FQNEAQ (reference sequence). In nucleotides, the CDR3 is TGTGCCAGCAGCTACTGGACAGCTTGGGATGAAGGCTACACCTTC. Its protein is CASSYWTAWDEGYTF.

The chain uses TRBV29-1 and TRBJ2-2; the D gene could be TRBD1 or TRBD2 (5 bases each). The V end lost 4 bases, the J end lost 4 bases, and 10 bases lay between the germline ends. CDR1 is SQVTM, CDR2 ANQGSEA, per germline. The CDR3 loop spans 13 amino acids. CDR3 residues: CSVAAGSTGELFF. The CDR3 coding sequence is TGCAGCGTTGCAGCAGGGAGCACCGGGGAGCTGTTTTTT.